The rows below give T cell receptor beta chains drawn from one sample of a study of shared T cell receptors in the human thymus. The data were produced by immunoSEQ multiplex PCR, yet TCRdb's version contains in-frame clones alone and is incomplete. The data show under 700,000 clones, with 78% seen just once and more than 0.01% held by the top ten. The data also belong to a second study, concerning human thymus T cells.

Sequenced input: thymocytes. The receptor set was obtained from a boy under three years old with a congenital heart defect. Each CDR3 is given with its conserved first and last residue. The D gene is left open where the match is weak. Rows give clone size only sometimes, using once, few, many, or a class for an expanded clone.

CDR3aa,CDR3nt,abundance,j_gene,d_gene,v_gene
CARRPTGWTRPQHF,TGTGCCAGGCGGCCTACGGGGTGGACCCGGCCCCAGCATTTT,-,TRBJ1-5,-,TRBV19
CAISLGLAGESRAEQYF,TGTGCCATCAGCCTGGGACTAGCGGGAGAATCCAGGGCCGAGCAGTACTTC,-,TRBJ2-7,TRBD2,TRBV10-3
CANHRDRVDQPQHF,TGTGCCAACCACCGGGACAGGGTCGATCAGCCCCAGCATTTT,few,TRBJ1-5,TRBD1,TRBV28
CATSRDYDRMNTEAFF,TGTGCCACCAGCAGAGATTACGACAGAATGAACACTGAAGCTTTCTTT,-,TRBJ1-1,-,TRBV15
CASSLRGLTGGTYEQYF,TGTGCCAGCAGCTTAAGGGGGTTGACGGGAGGTACCTACGAGCAGTACTTC,-,TRBJ2-7,-,TRBV7-2
CASSPRAGASHEQYF,TGTGCCAGCTCACCACGTGCAGGCGCATCCCACGAGCAGTACTTC,few,TRBJ2-7,-,TRBV18
CASSSGGGISYEQYF,TGTGCCAGCAGCTCGGGGGGAGGGATCTCCTACGAGCAGTACTTC,-,TRBJ2-7,TRBD2,TRBV5-4
CASSDTQGADLSGANVLTF,TGTGCCAGCAGTGACACTCAAGGGGCCGACCTTTCTGGGGCCAACGTCCTGACTTTC,-,TRBJ2-6,-,TRBV6-4
CASFSGTGPKRGYTF,TGTGCCAGCTTCTCCGGGACAGGGCCCAAACGGGGCTACACCTTC,few,TRBJ1-2,TRBD1,TRBV6-1
CASRSTSGRYHNEQFF,TGTGCCAGCAGATCGACTAGCGGGAGGTACCACAATGAGCAGTTCTTC,-,TRBJ2-1,TRBD2,TRBV28
CASSYRGAGNEQFF,TGTGCCAGCAGCTACAGGGGAGCCGGGAATGAGCAGTTCTTC,-,TRBJ2-1,TRBD1,TRBV11-3
CASSLDWRATSYNEQFF,TGTGCCAGCAGCTTAGACTGGAGGGCCACCTCCTACAATGAGCAGTTCTTC,-,TRBJ2-1,-,TRBV11-1
CASSGREGMHTEAFF,TGTGCCAGCAGTGGACGGGAGGGGATGCACACTGAAGCTTTCTTT,-,TRBJ1-1,-,TRBV9
CASSTRPSGGEVTQYF,TGTGCCAGCAGCACCAGACCTAGCGGGGGTGAGGTGACCCAGTACTTC,-,TRBJ2-5,TRBD2,TRBV11-3
CASSLFAGVTYEQYF,TGTGCCAGCAGTTTATTTGCAGGGGTAACCTACGAGCAGTACTTC,-,TRBJ2-7,-,TRBV27
CASSTQDRGFSYNEQFF,TGTGCCAGCAGTACTCAGGACCGGGGGTTCTCCTACAATGAGCAGTTCTTC,few,TRBJ2-1,-,TRBV27
CASSQGPGHCCEQYF,TGTGCCAGCAGCCAGGGGCCGGGACACTGTTGCGAGCAGTACTTC,-,TRBJ2-7,-,TRBV5-6
CASSPWRENYEQYF,TGTGCCAGCAGCCCATGGCGGGAGAACTACGAGCAGTACTTC,-,TRBJ2-7,TRBD2,TRBV9
CASSPTVLNTEAFF,TGTGCCAGTTCCCCGACTGTCTTGAACACTGAAGCTTTCTTT,-,TRBJ1-1,-,TRBV7-2
CAWSTGRYEQYF,TGTGCCTGGAGTACGGGGAGGTACGAGCAGTACTTC,-,TRBJ2-7,-,TRBV30
CASSSDPMGLHEQFF,TGTGCCAGCAGCTCGGACCCGATGGGACTCCATGAGCAGTTCTTC,few,TRBJ2-1,-,TRBV9
CASSFAGRKTQYF,TGTGCTAGCAGCTTCGCAGGCAGGAAGACCCAGTACTTC,once,TRBJ2-5,-,TRBV7-7
CASSLAPGLGATQYF,TGTGCCAGCAGCTTAGCTCCGGGACTAGGGGCGACCCAGTACTTC,-,TRBJ2-5,TRBD2,TRBV11-2
CATSGGLVGRKDEQFF,TGTGCCACCAGCGGTGGACTAGTGGGGCGTAAGGATGAGCAGTTCTTC,few,TRBJ2-1,TRBD2,TRBV15
CAISGQGTEAFF,TGTGCCATCAGTGGACAGGGAACTGAAGCTTTCTTT,few,TRBJ1-1,TRBD1,TRBV10-3
CASSLSTANTGELFF,TGTGCCAGCAGTCTTTCGACAGCGAACACCGGGGAGCTGTTTTTT,-,TRBJ2-2,-,TRBV28
CAWSVKREGGEQYF,TGTGCCTGGAGTGTAAAGCGGGAGGGGGGGGAGCAGTACTTC,few,TRBJ2-7,TRBD2,TRBV30
CASSLRDRENTEAFF,TGTGCCAGCAGCTTACGGGACAGAGAGAACACTGAAGCTTTCTTT,-,TRBJ1-1,TRBD1,TRBV11-2
CSVEVGSGISYEQYF,TGCAGCGTTGAAGTCGGTAGCGGAATCTCCTACGAGCAGTACTTC,-,TRBJ2-7,-,TRBV29-1
CASSRTDGYTF,TGTGCCAGCAGTAGGACAGATGGCTACACCTTC,-,TRBJ1-2,-,TRBV6-4
CASSSEGAGTEAFF,TGTGCCAGCAGCTCCGAGGGGGCCGGAACTGAAGCTTTCTTT,-,TRBJ1-1,TRBD1,TRBV7-8
CASSSHRGENTEAFF,TGTGCCAGCAGTTCCCACAGGGGGGAGAACACTGAAGCTTTCTTT,-,TRBJ1-1,TRBD1,TRBV27
CSAYEREGTDTQYF,TGCAGCGCTTATGAGCGGGAGGGAACAGATACGCAGTATTTT,few,TRBJ2-3,TRBD2,TRBV29-1
CSVAPRRELAGDGHEQYF,TGCAGCGTTGCCCCCCGCAGGGAACTAGCGGGAGACGGCCACGAGCAGTACTTC,-,TRBJ2-7,TRBD2,TRBV29-1
CASSSTPGAYEQYF,TGTGCCAGCAGCTCAACCCCAGGGGCCTACGAGCAGTACTTC,-,TRBJ2-7,-,TRBV7-3
CASSQLDRNGYTF,TGTGCCAGCAGCCAATTGGACAGAAATGGCTACACCTTC,once,TRBJ1-2,-,TRBV14
CASSTGTGCKRVDCEQYF,TGTGCCAGCAGCACCGGGACAGGGTGTAAACGGGTCGACTGCGAGCAGTACTTC,-,TRBJ2-7,TRBD1,TRBV2
CASRAGTVYGYTF,TGTGCCAGCAGAGCCGGGACAGTCTATGGCTACACCTTC,few,TRBJ1-2,TRBD1,TRBV6-6
CASRGQGDTGELFF,TGTGCCAGCAGGGGACAGGGGGACACCGGGGAGCTGTTTTTT,once,TRBJ2-2,TRBD1,TRBV28
CASSQDGVAGGDGELFF,TGTGCCAGCAGCCAAGATGGAGTAGCGGGAGGAGACGGGGAGCTGTTTTTT,few,TRBJ2-2,TRBD2,TRBV14
CASSLGGLEEKLFF,TGTGCCAGCAGCTTAGGAGGGTTAGAGGAAAAACTGTTTTTT,-,TRBJ1-4,-,TRBV7-9
CASSDRVTGTDTQYF,TGCGCCAGCAGCGACAGGGTAACGGGCACAGATACGCAGTATTTT,-,TRBJ2-3,TRBD1,TRBV5-1
CASSIKRDRGYEQYF,TGTGCCAGTAGTATTAAGCGGGACAGGGGCTACGAGCAGTACTTC,once,TRBJ2-7,TRBD1,TRBV19
CAWNLKPGQGSTGELFF,TGTGCCTGGAACCTAAAGCCGGGACAGGGATCCACCGGGGAGCTGTTTTTT,-,TRBJ2-2,TRBD1,TRBV30
CASSLRQGTSAYNEQFF,TGTGCCAGCAGCCTCCGGCAAGGGACTAGCGCCTACAATGAGCAGTTCTTC,few,TRBJ2-1,TRBD2,TRBV5-6
CASSPAGGSQETQYF,TGTGCCAGCAGCCCGGCTGGGGGGTCCCAAGAGACCCAGTACTTC,-,TRBJ2-5,-,TRBV5-4
CASTSSSYNEQFF,TGTGCCAGCACCTCGAGCTCCTACAATGAGCAGTTCTTC,once,TRBJ2-1,-,TRBV28
CASSLVGTGGYGYTF,TGTGCCAGCAGCTTAGTTGGGACAGGGGGCTATGGCTACACCTTC,-,TRBJ1-2,TRBD1,TRBV7-2
CASSFPAQTYGYTF,TGTGCCAGCAGCTTCCCCGCACAGACCTATGGCTACACCTTC,-,TRBJ1-2,-,TRBV5-4
CASSSRDREGDTIYF,TGTGCCAGCAGCTCCCGGGACAGGGAAGGAGACACCATATATTTT,-,TRBJ1-3,TRBD1,TRBV5-4
CASSVRSSGRGGKNIQYF,TGTGCCAGCAGCGTAAGGAGTAGCGGGAGAGGGGGCAAAAACATTCAGTACTTC,-,TRBJ2-4,TRBD2,TRBV9
CASSTRQGLKYGYTF,TGTGCCAGCAGCACCAGACAGGGGTTAAAATATGGCTACACCTTC,-,TRBJ1-2,TRBD1,TRBV5-4
CASSQEGLAGVNEQFF,TGCGCCAGCAGCCAAGAAGGGCTAGCGGGAGTTAATGAGCAGTTCTTC,-,TRBJ2-1,TRBD2,TRBV4-3
CASSPPAADPGAQYF,TGTGCCAGCAGCCCCCCCGCCGCGGACCCGGGGGCCCAGTACTTC,-,TRBJ2-5,-,TRBV13
CASSLGGQGYEQYF,TGTGCCAGCAGCTTGGGGGGACAGGGATACGAGCAGTACTTC,-,TRBJ2-7,TRBD1,TRBV5-6
CASSEVAPPVGGAYEQYF,TGTGCCAGCAGTGAAGTTGCTCCCCCCGTCGGGGGTGCCTACGAGCAGTACTTC,-,TRBJ2-7,-,TRBV6-1
CASRGREGLHEQFF,TGTGCCAGTCGGGGGCGGGAGGGCCTGCATGAGCAGTTCTTC,-,TRBJ2-1,TRBD2,TRBV19
CASSLRTGKGMNTEAFF,TGCGCCAGCAGCCTCCGGACAGGGAAGGGGATGAACACTGAAGCTTTCTTT,-,TRBJ1-1,TRBD1,TRBV5-1
CASDTGTAGRAGTLNTEAFF,TGTGCCAGTGATACCGGGACTGCAGGGAGAGCAGGGACCCTGAACACTGAAGCTTTCTTT,-,TRBJ1-1,-,TRBV19